Listed here are 26 T cell receptor beta chains from one sample, sequenced in a study of blood T cell repertoires in COVID-19. The data were produced by immunoSEQ multiplex PCR, yet TCRdb's version contains in-frame clones alone and is incomplete. Of a few hundred thousand clones detected, approximately 89% appear once; the ten largest clones hold approximately 1.6%. The sample taken for sequencing was peripheral blood. The origin of the receptors is a woman younger than 45 with COVID-19, enrolled during active disease.

The V gene is TRBV28, the J gene TRBJ2-5, with D perhaps TRBD2 (5 bases). Trimming pared 3 bases from V and 10 bases from J, leaving 27 bases between. Germline values: CDR1 MDHEN, CDR2 SYDVKM. CDR3 length equals 17 residues. This CDR3 reads CASSFRGLATTYRVQYF. The CDR3 coding sequence is TGTGCCAGCAGTTTTCGTGGGCTAGCTACCACATACCGGGTCCAGTACTTC.

The rearrangement uses TRBV4-2 and TRBJ2-2; 10 nucleotides line up with TRBD2. Looked up from germline, CDR1 is LGHNA and CDR2 is YNFKEQ. Unmatched junction bases numbered 10, after V lost 1 base and J lost 5 bases. CDR3 length: 18 amino acids. CDR3 sequence reads: CASSQGLISGGRTGELFF. For the CDR3, the DNA is TGTGCCAGCAGCCAAGGTCTAATTAGCGGGGGGAGGACCGGGGAGCTGTTTTTT.

This clone was recorded once. V is TRBV5-1 and J is TRBJ2-5; 7 nucleotides line up with TRBD1. CDR3 length: 14 amino acids. The V gene end was trimmed by 8 bases and the J gene end by 1 base; junction bases not matched to a gene: 8. The germline V gene has CDR1 SGHRS and CDR2 YFSETQ. The CDR3 loop reads CARSIGDSQETQYF. CDR3 coding DNA: TGCGCCAGAAGTATAGGGGACAGCCAAGAGACCCAGTACTTC. The full variable domain, in which reference TRBV5-1 and TRBJ2-5 provide the parts outside the CDR3, is KAGVTQTPRYLIKTRGQQVTLSCSPISGHRSVSWYQQTPGQGLQFLFEYFSETQRNKGNFPGRFSGRQFSNSRSEMNVSTLELGDSALYLCARSIGDSQETQYFGPGTRLLVL.

V usage is TRBV2 and J usage is TRBJ2-7, with D uncertain. Trimming left V 4 bases short and J 6 bases short, with 16 bases between. Germline CDR1 SNHLY, CDR2 FYNNEI. The CDR3 has 14 residues. The CDR3 is CASSGRGLASEQYF. The CDR3 DNA reads TGTGCCAGCAGTGGAAGAGGCCTCGCCTCCGAGCAGTACTTC.

The gene calls are TRBV2 and TRBJ1-3, with D uncertain. V was clipped by 5 bases and J by 0 bases, with 11 bases between them. CDR1 is SNHLY and CDR2 is FYNNEI in the germline V gene. The CDR3 is 15 amino acids. CDR3 sequence: CASSRTGYSGNTIYF. The CDR3 region has the DNA TGTGCCAGCAGTCGGACTGGATACTCTGGAAACACCATATATTTT.

The V gene is TRBV12-3 or TRBV12-4, the J gene TRBJ2-4; D remains unclear. The CDR3 has 13 amino acids. V was shortened by 2 bases and J by 8 bases, with 10 bases between the two germline ends. CDR3 amino acids: CASSLLGEDIQYF. As DNA, the CDR3 is TGTGCCAGCAGTTTACTTGGCGAGGACATTCAGTACTTC.

A few counts support this clone. The chain couples TRBV7-9 to TRBJ1-1; D remains unclear. Germline CDR1 is SEHNR and CDR2 is FQNEAQ (reference sequence). Trimming left V 5 bases short and J 1 base short, with 2 bases between. The CDR3 contains 11 residues. The CDR3 bases are TGTGCCAGCAGCCAGAACACTGAAGCTTTCTTT. As protein: CASSQNTEAFF.

The gene calls are TRBV28 and TRBJ2-5, with 9 bases aligning to TRBD2. The CDR3 runs to 14 residues. The trim removed 6 bases at V and 3 bases at J, leaving 5 bases unmatched. Germline CDR1 is MDHEN and CDR2 is SYDVKM. The CDR3 here is CASRHGLAKETQYF. CDR3 sequence (DNA): TGTGCCAGCAGACACGGACTAGCGAAAGAGACCCAGTACTTC.

CDR3 sequence: CASSLEQGANSPLHF. The DNA for the CDR3 is TGCGCCAGCAGCTTGGAACAGGGGGCCAATTCACCCCTCCACTTT. This chain links TRBV5-1 with TRBJ1-6; 9 nucleotides match TRBD1. The CDR3 consists of 15 residues. With 0 bases clipped from V and 7 bases from J, the junction kept 2 bases outside the gene matches. Looked up from germline, CDR1 is SGHRS and CDR2 is YFSETQ.

The J gene is TRBJ1-2, the V gene TRBV6-5, with 7 bases identical to TRBD1. V shed 0 bases, J shed 4 bases, and the junction held 8 bases outside the gene matches. Germline CDR1 MNHEY, CDR2 SVGAGI. The CDR3 has 16 residues. DNA for the CDR3: TGTGCCAGCAGTTACTCTATGGGACAGCCCCCCTATGGCTACACCTTC. Protein sequence: CASSYSMGQPPYGYTF.

This clone is a singleton in its sample. V and J are TRBV28 and TRBJ1-5; 8 bases align to TRBD1. Looked up from germline, CDR1 is MDHEN and CDR2 is SYDVKM. This CDR3 comprises 15 residues. Germline trimming cut 6 bases from V and 4 bases from J; bases unmatched to any gene: 8. The CDR3 reads CASSRQGLGNQPQHF. The CDR3 region has the DNA TGTGCCAGCAGCCGACAGGGGTTGGGGAATCAGCCCCAGCATTTT.

V usage is TRBV4-1 and J usage is TRBJ2-3, with 15 nucleotides matching TRBD2. The length of the CDR3 is 21 residues. The germline V gene has CDR1 MGHRA and CDR2 YSYEKL. V was clipped by 4 bases and J by 2 bases; unmatched bases: 16. CDR3 protein: CASSLHPPGTSGGTNTDTQYF. CDR3 sequence (DNA): TGCGCCAGCAGCCTACATCCTCCGGGGACTAGCGGGGGGACCAACACAGATACGCAGTATTTT.

This chain links TRBV6-5 with TRBJ2-5; D remains unclear. Germline values: CDR1 MNHEY, CDR2 SVGAGI. The CDR3 sequence is 14 residues long. Trimming took off 6 bases at V and 3 bases at J, with 14 bases between the two ends. In DNA, the CDR3 is TGTGCCAGCAGACGATCCGGAGTCGAAGAGACCCAGTACTTC. Translating it yields CASRRSGVEETQYF.

J is TRBJ2-2 and V is TRBV6-5, with 11 bases identical to TRBD1. The CDR3 runs to 13 residues. Germline CDR1 and CDR2: MNHEY and SVGAGI. V was pared by 8 bases and J by 6 bases, with 2 bases of the junction left unmatched. The CDR3 reads CASGTGGPGELFF. CDR3 DNA: TGTGCCAGCGGGACAGGGGGACCCGGGGAGCTGTTTTTT.

V usage is TRBV6-1 and J usage is TRBJ1-1; no reliable D call. V lost 2 bases, J lost 0 bases, and 16 bases lay in between. CDR3 length: 17 residues. CDR1 is MNHNS, CDR2 SASEGT, per germline. CDR3 sequence reads: CASSEFPKTLMNTEAFF. The CDR3 DNA sequence: TGTGCCAGCAGTGAATTTCCAAAGACACTCATGAACACTGAAGCTTTCTTT.

About this clone: The same CDR3 arises from other DNA sequences in this sample as well. The gene calls are TRBV5-1 and TRBJ2-7; the D gene is possibly TRBD1 (6 bases). The CDR3 length is 12 residues. CDR1 SGHRS and CDR2 YFSETQ come from the germline V gene. The germline V and J ends were trimmed by 4 bases and 3 bases, with 8 bases remaining between them. The CDR3 sequence is CASSVGGYEQYF. CDR3 bases: TGCGCCAGCAGCGTAGGGGGCTACGAGCAGTACTTC.

This clone was counted a single time. The V gene is TRBV10-3, the J gene TRBJ1-1; the D gene is possibly TRBD1 (5 bases). Trimming cost V 4 bases and J 5 bases, with 8 bases left between them. The CDR3 loop spans 12 amino acids. In germline, CDR1 is ENHRY, CDR2 SYGVKD. The CDR3 DNA reads as TGTGCCATCAGTGTGGGGGGGACTGAAGCTTTCTTT. Translated, it gives CAISVGGTEAFF.

This sequence joins TRBV12-3 or TRBV12-4 and TRBJ1-1; D uncertain. The CDR3 sequence is 12 residues long. V gave up 3 bases and J gave up 7 bases, with 9 bases separating them. CDR3 DNA: TGTGCCAGCAGTTTCGGGAGCAATGAAGCTTTCTTT. Its protein product is CASSFGSNEAFF.

This chain connects TRBV3-1 (or the pseudogene TRBV3-2) to TRBJ1-4; 7 nucleotides line up with TRBD1. The trim removed 9 bases at V and 8 bases at J, leaving 9 bases unmatched. CDR1 and CDR2 from the germline V gene are LGHDT and YNNKEL (reference sequence). The CDR3 length is 13 residues. The CDR3 DNA follows: TGTGCCAGTCGACAGGGCGGACACGAAAAACTGTTTTTT. Protein: CASRQGGHEKLFF.

V usage is TRBV4-2 and J usage is TRBJ1-3, with D hard to call. Trimming removed 1 base at V and 3 bases at J, with 4 bases between. Germline assignment: CDR1 LGHNA and CDR2 YNFKEQ. This CDR3 comprises 13 residues. CDR3 protein: CASSQGYGNTIYF. The CDR3 DNA follows: TGTGCCAGCAGCCAAGGCTATGGAAACACCATATATTTT.

The chain joins TRBV12-3 or TRBV12-4 to TRBJ2-5; tentative D call: TRBD2 (6 bases). This CDR3 region has 12 residues. V was clipped by 6 bases and J by 5 bases, with 10 bases between them. The CDR3 region is CASSTREETQYF. CDR3 bases: TGTGCCAGCAGCACCCGGGAGGAGACCCAGTACTTC.

In regard to this clone: In the same sample, other DNA sequences code for this CDR3. The chain combines TRBV18 with TRBJ1-1; D not certain. The CDR3 extends over 14 amino acids. Germline CDR1 reads KGHSH; CDR2 reads LQKENI. Deletions cut 0 bases from V and 1 base from J, with 6 bases between. CDR3 region: CASSPPSRNTEAFF. The DNA of the CDR3 is TGTGCCAGCTCACCACCGTCGAGGAACACTGAAGCTTTCTTT. Filled out from reference TRBV18 and TRBJ1-1, the complete variable domain reads NAGVMQNPRHLVRRRGQEARLRCSPMKGHSHVYWYRQLPEEGLKFMVYLQKENIIDESGMPKERFSAEFPKEGPSILRIQQVVRGDSAAYFCASSPPSRNTEAFFGQGTRLTVV.

The rearrangement links TRBV27 to TRBJ1-6; D remains unclear. CDR3 length: 15 residues. Germline V gene sequence: CDR1 MNHEY, CDR2 SMNVEV (reference sequence). V was trimmed by 2 bases and J by 0 bases, leaving 5 bases between them. The CDR3 sequence: CASSLANSYNSPLHF. The CDR3 region has the DNA TGTGCCAGCAGTTTAGCTAACTCCTATAATTCACCCCTCCACTTT.

The gene calls are TRBV5-1 and TRBJ1-1, with 7 nucleotides matching TRBD1. Germline V gene lookup returns CDR1 SGHRS and CDR2 YFSETQ. The CDR3 consists of 16 residues. The V segment lost 4 bases and the J segment 2 bases; nucleotides outside the gene matches: 11. The CDR3 spells CASSPYYRGSNTEAFF. The CDR3 nucleotides read TGCGCCAGCAGCCCATACTACAGGGGAAGTAACACTGAAGCTTTCTTT.

This rearrangement joins TRBV5-1 to TRBJ2-6; D might be TRBD1 (5 bases). This CDR3 is 19 amino acids long. Per the germline V gene, CDR1 is SGHRS and CDR2 is YFSETQ. The V and J ends lost 4 bases and 0 bases respectively, with 20 bases between them. The CDR3 region is CASSPPTGVTDSGANVLTF. As DNA, the CDR3 is TGCGCCAGCAGCCCACCCACAGGCGTTACCGACTCTGGGGCCAACGTCCTGACTTTC.

This clone was detected only a few times. The chain is built from TRBV27 and TRBJ2-1; 7 nucleotides align to TRBD2. The junction had 7 bases not matched to a gene; V was cut back by 5 bases and J by 0 bases. This CDR3 is 16 amino acids long. Germline CDR1 MNHEY, CDR2 SMNVEV (reference sequence). As DNA, the CDR3 is TGTGCCAGCAGTCGAAGGGACTATTACTCCTACAATGAGCAGTTCTTC. Translating it yields CASSRRDYYSYNEQFF.